This T cell receptor beta chain originates from a study of shared clonotypes between healthy human individuals. Whole-study context: Every donor yielded three CD4 naive, three CD4 memory, two CD8 naive and one CD8 memory plate. The study, taken as a whole, reports: It was observed that roughly 4.8% of naive CD4 clonotypes were shared across a few donors.

Comment on this clone: Its specificity is unknown.

The test was conducted at deep level. Source study methods: Owing to the provision of junction-only sequences devoid of quality scores by immunoSEQ, filtering differed. Libraries were prepared by immunoSEQ multiplex PCR; TCRdb keeps only in-frame clonotypes and omits some of them. D and trimming come from the DNA, and the V and J calls and clone size come from that table. This sample has about 360,000 clones, with more than 60% found just once. Germline CDR1 and CDR2: MGHDK and SYGVNS. The ends were cut back, 5 bases at V and 7 bases at J, with 11 bases in the middle. The CDR3 contains 12 residues. The clonotype was recovered from a man aged 30 to 39 in good health. Input material: memory CD4+ T cells sorted from blood. Subset defined: CD45RA-negative fraction. V and J are TRBV25-1 and TRBJ1-1; no firm D call. The CDR3 DNA reads as TGTGCCAGCAGTAGAAGGGCTAGTGAAGCTTTCTTT. Its translation is CASSRRASEAFF.